A single sample is the source of the 18 T cell receptor beta chains below, sequenced in a study of T cells in Graves' hyperthyroidism and ophthalmopathy. TCR beta CDR3 regions were amplified from RNA. First-round RT-PCR with HTBI primers amplified the TCR CDR3 region. TCRdb used MiXCR to reprocess the multiplex PCR reads, holding one entry per CDR3 protein. Among approximately 270,000 distinct CDR3 sequences listed, 14% to 15% were seen once. The sequenced material came from blood. These TCRs come from a woman aged 40-49 years with Graves' hyperthyroidism that later progressed to Graves' ophthalmopathy.

This clonotype was counted many times. This chain connects TRBV28 to TRBJ2-3; 7 positions match TRBD2. The CDR3 sequence is 14 residues long. Germline values: CDR1 MDHEN, CDR2 SYDVKM. V lost 7 bases to trimming and J lost 0 bases; unmatched junction nucleotides: 4. In nucleotides, the CDR3 is TGTGCCAGCAAGCGGGGAACTAGCACAGATACGCAGTATTTT. Its translation is CASKRGTSTDTQYF.

This clonotype was seen repeatedly, ten times or more. V is TRBV28 and J is TRBJ1-2; D gene unclear. The CDR3 has 11 amino acids. Germline values: CDR1 MDHEN, CDR2 SYDVKM. Trimming removed 6 bases from V and 2 bases from J, with 4 bases in between. CDR3 amino acids: CASSQNYGYTF. CDR3 in DNA: TGTGCCAGCAGCCAAAACTATGGCTACACCTTC.

On this clonotype itself: With a much larger clone just one base away, this may be a read error. J is TRBJ2-3 and V is TRBV12-3 or TRBV12-4; 7 positions agree with TRBD2. CDR3 size: 13 residues. Losses at the gene ends were 8 bases for V and 12 bases for J; bases not matched to a gene: 14. In nucleotides, the CDR3 is TGTGCCAGCGCCACCCTCGGGGGGTTGAACCAGTATTTT. Its protein is CASATLGGLNQYF.

The table lists this clonotype with a few counts. A much larger clone differs by one base, so this may be a read error. The chain combines TRBV27 with TRBJ1-1; D is perhaps TRBD1 (5 bases). The CDR3 has 13 amino acids. Looked up from germline, CDR1 is MNHEY and CDR2 is SMNVEV (reference sequence). As DNA, the CDR3 is TGTGCCAGCAGAAGGGCGACAGTCCTTGAAGCTCTCTTT. This sequence encodes CASRRATVLEALF.

J is TRBJ2-1 and V is TRBV7-9, with D maybe TRBD1 (5 bases). Trimming took off 2 bases at V and 2 bases at J, with 13 bases between the two ends. Germline values: CDR1 SEHNR, CDR2 FQNEAQ (reference sequence). The CDR3 sequence is 16 residues long. CDR3 amino acids: CASSLLAGLAYNEQFF. As DNA, the CDR3 is TGTGCCAGCAGCTTATTGGCAGGGCTGGCCTACAATGAGCAGTTCTTC.

This clonotype appeared many times. The chain carries TRBV29-1 and TRBJ2-5, with 8 bases that match TRBD2. This CDR3 contains 15 residues. Trimming removed 6 bases from V and 0 bases from J; junction bases left unmatched: 9. Germline V gives CDR1 SQVTM, CDR2 ANQGSEA. The CDR3: CSVDDLAGYQETQYF. The CDR3 DNA reads TGCAGCGTCGACGACCTAGCGGGCTACCAAGAGACCCAGTACTTC.

The chain combines TRBV12-3 or TRBV12-4 with TRBJ1-3; 9 bases fit TRBD1. The ends lost 10 bases at V and 2 bases at J; junction bases unmatched: 12. This CDR3 is 16 amino acids long. Written as DNA, the CDR3 is TGTGCCACTAGCGGGAGGGGGACAGGGACTGGAAACACCATATATTTT. Translating it yields CATSGRGTGTGNTIYF.

The chain uses TRBV28 and TRBJ2-1, with 7 positions matching TRBD2. This CDR3 spans 18 amino acids. CDR1 is MDHEN, CDR2 SYDVKM, per germline. V lost 3 bases and J lost 0; bases outside the gene matches: 11. In DNA, the CDR3 is TGTGCCAGCAGTTTGTCCAGCGGGGAAGATAGCTCCTACAATGAGCAGTTCTTC. It specifies CASSLSSGEDSSYNEQFF.

This clonotype appeared many times. The chain employs TRBV12-3 or TRBV12-4 and TRBJ2-1; D uncertain. V lost 3 bases and J lost 12, with 18 bases in between. The CDR3 is 14 amino acids. The CDR3 coding sequence is TGTGCCAGCAGTTTTACTTGGGCCTCCTGGGGGCAGTTCTTC. Encoded protein: CASSFTWASWGQFF.

For this clonotype: A much more abundant neighbour one base away suggests this may be a read error. The chain joins TRBV12-3 or TRBV12-4 to TRBJ2-7, with D possibly TRBD2 on 6 matching bases. The length of the CDR3 is 13 residues. Between the trimmed V and J ends, which lost 1 base and 5 bases, there was a span of 9 bases. CDR3 DNA: TGTGCCAGCAGTTTAGGGAGGGTCCACGAGCAGTACTTC. It translates to CASSLGRVHEQYF.

This clonotype was picked up a small number of times. This rearrangement joins TRBV6-5 to TRBJ1-1; D gene unclear. Trimming removed 0 bases from V and 8 bases from J, with 7 bases in between. Germline V gives CDR1 MNHEY, CDR2 SVGAGI. The CDR3 totals 12 residues. The DNA of the CDR3 is TGTGCCAGCAGTTACTCCTCGGGGGAAGCTTTCTTT. Encoded protein: CASSYSSGEAFF.

This clonotype was counted many times. The chain employs TRBV6-5 and TRBJ2-7; possibly TRBD2 for D (6 bases). The germline CDR1 and CDR2 sequences are MNHEY and SVGAGI. The CDR3 is 15 residues long. V was trimmed by 2 bases and J by 4 bases, leaving 15 bases between them. CDR3 DNA: TGTGCCAGCAGTTACGGTGGGGGACTTCCGTACGAGCAGTACTTC. It is translated as CASSYGGGLPYEQYF.

The rearrangement links TRBV20-1 to TRBJ2-1, with a possible D match to TRBD1 (6 bases). Per the germline V gene, CDR1 is DFQATT and CDR2 is SNEGSKA (reference sequence). Trimming left V 5 bases short and J 1 base short, with 15 bases between. The CDR3 sequence is 15 residues long. CDR3 region: CSAERGGTSYNEQFF. CDR3 in DNA: TGCAGTGCTGAAAGAGGGGGAACGTCCTACAATGAGCAGTTCTTC.

Ten or more counts support this clonotype. This chain joins TRBV12-3 or TRBV12-4 and TRBJ1-5; perhaps TRBD1 as D (5 bases). Between the trimmed V and J ends, which lost 4 bases and 7 bases, there was a span of 11 bases. The CDR3 has 13 residues. The CDR3: CASSSGPRQPQHF. DNA of the CDR3: TGTGCCAGCAGTTCGGGACCCAGACAGCCCCAGCATTTT.

This clonotype has ten or more counts. The chain uses TRBV19 and TRBJ2-2; no clear D gene. This CDR3 has 12 amino acids. Germline V gene lookup returns CDR1 LNHDA and CDR2 SQIVND (reference sequence). V gave up 10 bases and J gave up 4 bases, with 10 bases separating them. CDR3 amino acids: CATSWGTGELFF. In DNA form, the CDR3 reads TGTGCCACTTCGTGGGGCACCGGGGAGCTGTTTTTT.

This clonotype has only one observation. This rearrangement joins TRBV5-1 to TRBJ1-4, with a possible D match to TRBD1 (6 bases). The CDR3 has 14 residues. Germline values: CDR1 SGHRS, CDR2 YFSETQ. V lost 3 bases and J lost 4, with 10 bases in between. CDR3 DNA sequence: TGCGCCAGCAGCTGGGGACACTTTAATGAAAAACTGTTTTTT. This translates into CASSWGHFNEKLFF.

The chain employs TRBV20-1 and TRBJ2-7; D unresolved. V lost 6 bases and J lost 5, with 23 bases in between. CDR3 length: 15 residues. CDR1 is DFQATT, CDR2 SNEGSKA, per germline (reference sequence). The CDR3 sequence is CSATLSRTPTDEQYF. In nucleotides, the CDR3 is TGCAGTGCAACCCTTTCCCGGACGCCAACGGACGAGCAGTACTTC.

This clonotype was seen at least ten times. V gene TRBV2 combines with J gene TRBJ2-2; TRBD1 agrees at 8 bases. Germline-derived CDR1 and CDR2 are SNHLY and FYNNEI. CDR3 length: 16 amino acids. Trimming cost V 6 bases and J 3 bases; bases outside gene matches: 9. The CDR3 DNA reads as TGTGCCAGCAGATACCCGACAGGGGAGGACACCGGGGAGCTGTTTTTT. Its translation is CASRYPTGEDTGELFF.